This TCR beta chain was retrieved from a study of blood T cells in healthy people across ages. The CDR3 spans 16 residues. Germline CDR1 is SGHKS and CDR2 is YYEKEE (reference sequence). V was cut by 5 bases and J by 0 bases, with 12 bases left in between. Together with a sample-barcoded 5' primer, a J-beta primer mix was included in a second PCR lasting roughly 7 to 11 cycles. TCRdb processed the 5' RACE reads anew with MiXCR; each CDR3 protein has one entry. The sample includes some 760,000 distinct CDR3 sequences, approximately 25% of them seen just once. The sample also formed part of further work on T cells of mothers and their children.

This chain uses TRBV5-5 with TRBJ2-6, with D possibly being TRBD1 (6 bases). The receptor was isolated from a boy aged 10-17 years in good health. The sequenced sample consisted of blood. The CDR3 protein is CASSYTGNSGANVLTF. The CDR3 nucleotides are TGTGCCAGCAGTTATACAGGGAACTCTGGGGCCAACGTCCTGACTTTC.